This T cell receptor (beta chain) was observed in a study of blood T cell repertoires in COVID-19. The wider study: The study drew acute and convalescent COVID-19 samples from the United States, Italy and Spain. From T cells, B-cell-depleted T cells, or PBMCs came the material, which was cDNA or gDNA.

Source study methods: Amplification with reference gene primers provided the estimates of nucleated cell counts. TCRdb keeps only in-frame clones here, not all; method: immunoSEQ multiplex PCR. That table furnishes V, J and clone size, whereas the DNA furnished D and trimming. The sample yields about 32,000 clones, 80% to 95% seen once. Trimming removed 5 bases at V and 7 bases at J, with 15 bases between. Germline lookup yields CDR1 SGHRS and CDR2 YFSETQ. The CDR3 totals 13 residues. The chain recombines TRBV5-1 with TRBJ1-2, with D perhaps TRBD1 (5 bases). The source material was peripheral blood. This receptor was taken from a male donor with active COVID-19. This CDR3 reads CASSFLQVSGYTF. DNA for the CDR3: TGCGCCAGCAGTTTCTTACAGGTTTCTGGCTACACCTTC.